The text below deals with one TCR beta chain. Its specificity is unknown. This record belongs to a study of cytomegalovirus exposure and HLA in healthy donors. Broader study findings: It was approximately 150 TCR beta chains that were listed as cytomegalovirus-associated.

The V gene end was trimmed by 4 bases and the J gene end by 2 bases; junction bases not matched to a gene: 5. The CDR3 contains 15 residues. CDR1 and CDR2 (germline): MNHEY, SMNVEV (reference sequence). Separate from the approximately 720-subject first cohort, the approximately 120-subject validation cohort was the one that the donors belonged to. Profiling relied on immunoSEQ multiplex PCR, and the TCRdb table lists in-frame clones only, not all of them. The data show about 56,000 clones, with 90% to 95% seen just once and more than 0.95% held by the top ten. The sample taken for sequencing was PBMCs. This TCR was sampled from a young man in good health and CMV-seronegative. V and J are TRBV27 and TRBJ2-5, with TRBD2 matching over 9 bases. The CDR3 region is CASSSPTSGQETQYF. As DNA, the CDR3 is TGTGCCAGCAGTTCCCCGACTAGCGGTCAAGAGACCCAGTACTTC.